Below, 7 T cell receptor beta chains from the same sample are listed, as sequenced in a study of blood T cell repertoires in COVID-19. The data were produced by immunoSEQ multiplex PCR, yet TCRdb's version contains in-frame clones alone and is incomplete. The sample contains around 130,000 clones, around 87% of which appear only once. Sequenced: peripheral blood. Receptors originate from a woman between 50 and 59 years old who had recovered from COVID-19.

This clone was observed at least ten times. The rearrangement links TRBV5-6 to TRBJ1-1, with D possibly TRBD1 on 5 matching bases. The CDR3 is 17 amino acids. The germline V and J ends were trimmed by 0 bases and 0 bases, with 15 bases remaining between them. Germline lookup yields CDR1 SGHDT and CDR2 YYEEEE. For the CDR3, the DNA is TGTGCCAGCAGCTTGGGGTTCTCGGGGGATTTGAACACTGAAGCTTTCTTT. It specifies CASSLGFSGDLNTEAFF. The full variable domain, in which reference TRBV5-6 and TRBJ1-1 provide the parts outside the CDR3, is DAGVTQSPTHLIKTRGQQVTLRCSPKSGHDTVSWYQQALGQGPQFIFQYYEEEERQRGNFPDRFSGHQFPNYSSELNVNALLLGDSALYLCASSLGFSGDLNTEAFFGQGTRLTVV.

The chain couples TRBV4-1 to TRBJ1-3, with D perhaps matching TRBD1 (6 bases). V dropped 2 bases and J dropped 1 base, with 18 bases sitting between them. Germline loops: CDR1 MGHRA, CDR2 YSYEKL. CDR3 length: 18 amino acids. CDR3 amino acids: CASSQRMRQEGSGNTIYF. CDR3 DNA sequence: TGCGCCAGCAGCCAACGTATGCGACAGGAAGGGTCTGGAAACACCATATATTTT.

J is TRBJ2-1 and V is TRBV7-6; TRBD2 aligns across 11 bases. Germline V gives CDR1 SGHVS, CDR2 FNYEAQ. The J segment lost 6 bases and the V segment lost 1 base, leaving 2 bases of the junction unmatched. CDR3 length: 15 residues. The CDR3 bases are TGTGCCAGCAGCTTAGTAGCGGGAGGGCTCAATGAGCAGTTCTTC. This sequence encodes CASSLVAGGLNEQFF.

This chain uses TRBV19 with TRBJ2-1, with TRBD2 matching 8 bases. The CDR3 is 14 residues long. V trimming: 7 bases; J trimming: 5 bases; junction bases outside the gene matches: 7. In germline, CDR1 is LNHDA, CDR2 SQIVND (reference sequence). The CDR3 DNA follows: TGTGCCAGTATGCCGGGAGGGTCCCACAATGAGCAGTTCTTC. Amino acid sequence: CASMPGGSHNEQFF.

The gene calls are TRBV4-2 and TRBJ1-1; TRBD1 is a possible D gene (6 bases). CDR3 size: 20 residues. The V gene's germline CDR1 is LGHNA and CDR2 YNFKEQ. With 0 bases removed from V and 0 bases from J, the gap between germline ends came to 23 bases. The CDR3 reads CASSQESYGRGLLMNTEAFF. CDR3 nucleotides: TGTGCCAGCAGCCAAGAGTCATATGGCAGGGGCCTGCTAATGAACACTGAAGCTTTCTTT.

This clone was counted only a few times. The J gene is TRBJ2-7, the V gene TRBV6-6; 9 bases match TRBD2. Germline values: CDR1 MNHNY, CDR2 SVGAGI (reference sequence). The CDR3 spans 14 residues. Trimming at V came to 6 bases and at J to 3 bases, leaving 6 bases not matched to a gene. The CDR3, as DNA: TGTGCCAGCAGGACGACTAGCGGACGCTACGAGCAGTACTTC. It encodes CASRTTSGRYEQYF.

This clone is a singleton in its sample. The chain carries TRBV18 and TRBJ2-5; 7 bases align to TRBD1. V shed 5 bases, J shed 1 base, and the junction held 7 bases outside the gene matches. The CDR3 length is 15 residues. Germline CDR1 is KGHSH and CDR2 is LQKENI. The CDR3 loop reads CASSDRRQGQETQYF. The CDR3 DNA follows: TGTGCCAGCTCAGACCGACGACAGGGCCAAGAGACCCAGTACTTC.